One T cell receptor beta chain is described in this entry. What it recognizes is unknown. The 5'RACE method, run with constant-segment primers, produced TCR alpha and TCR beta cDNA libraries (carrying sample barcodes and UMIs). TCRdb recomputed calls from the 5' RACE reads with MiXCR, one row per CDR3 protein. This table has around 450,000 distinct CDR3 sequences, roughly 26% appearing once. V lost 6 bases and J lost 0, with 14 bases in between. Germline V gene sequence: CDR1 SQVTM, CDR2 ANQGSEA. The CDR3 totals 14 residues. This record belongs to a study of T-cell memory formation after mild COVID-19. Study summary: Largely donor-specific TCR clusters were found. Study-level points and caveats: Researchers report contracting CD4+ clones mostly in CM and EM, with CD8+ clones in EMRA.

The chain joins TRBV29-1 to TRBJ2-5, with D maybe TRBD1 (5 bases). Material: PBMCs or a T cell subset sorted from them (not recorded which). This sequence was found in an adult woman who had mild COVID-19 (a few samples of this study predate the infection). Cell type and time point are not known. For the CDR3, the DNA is TGCAGCGTCTACTCCAGGGCAAACCAAGAGACCCAGTACTTC. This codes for CSVYSRANQETQYF.